This T cell receptor (beta chain) was observed in a study of glioma-infiltrating T cells after dendritic cell vaccination. Time point here: after dendritic cell vaccination, including at tumor progression/relapse. All glioblastoma patients lacked an isocitrate dehydrogenase mutation. PBMC were collected before vaccination, two weeks after the third vaccination, and at progression. Amplification used 60 V beta primers and 13 J beta primers. This table comes from immunoSEQ multiplex PCR, and its TCRdb copy is limited to in-frame clones, with some not included. The sample holds under 75,000 clones, 85% to 90% seen once. The J segment lost 7 bases and the V segment lost 4 bases, leaving 8 bases of the junction unmatched. CDR1 is SGHDT and CDR2 is YYEEEE in the germline V gene. This CDR3 comprises 14 residues. As regards this clone: Its antigen is unidentified.

Findings and caveats of the study: Complete blood and tumor specimen sets were limited to few patients.

The TCR was taken from a human donor with glioblastoma. Sequencing was performed on blood, taken after dendritic cell vaccination. The chain is built from TRBV5-6 and TRBJ1-5; 7 bases map to TRBD1. Written as DNA, the CDR3 is TGTGCCAGCAGCGTTGCTCAGGGGGTACAGCCCCAGCATTTT. This sequence encodes CASSVAQGVQPQHF.